The source of this TCR beta chain is a study of radiotherapy plus CTLA-4 blockade in lung cancer. Study conclusions and caveats: Strongest reported response predictors: early blood clone changes and post-radiation interferon-beta. Clones of tumor-derived TCRs expanded in blood after radiotherapy plus ipilimumab.

It was focal radiation plus CTLA-4 blockade with ipilimumab that patients with chemo-refractory metastatic non-small-cell lung cancer received. A remark on this clone: Its antigen is currently unknown.

Sequencing was performed with immunoSEQ multiplex PCR; in TCRdb, only in-frame clones are kept and a portion is missing. Of 60,000 to 75,000 clones in the sample, 76% were seen once. V lost 4 bases, J lost 6 bases, and 3 bases stayed unmatched. The CDR3 extends over 14 amino acids. Germline V gene lookup returns CDR1 SGHNT and CDR2 YENEEA. V usage is TRBV11-3 and J usage is TRBJ2-4, with 10 bases fitting TRBD2. The receptor comes from a human donor with non-small cell lung cancer whose response to radiotherapy plus ipilimumab could not be evaluated. Some clones in this sample may be carry-over from other donors' samples. The sequencing used peripheral blood, collected from a patient treated with radiotherapy plus ipilimumab. The CDR3 bases are TGTGCCAGCAGCTCTAGCGGGGGAGGAAACATTCAGTACTTC. Translating it yields CASSSSGGGNIQYF. Variable domain in full (rest from reference TRBV11-3 and TRBJ2-4): EAGVVQSPRYKIIEKKQPVAFWCNPISGHNTLYWYLQNLGQGPELLIRYENEEAVDDSQLPKDRFSAERLKGVDSTLKIQPAELGDSAVYLCASSSSGGGNIQYFGAGTRLSVL.